The clone carrying this T cell receptor beta chain was seen a single time. This CDR3 has 16 amino acids. The germline V gene encodes CDR1 SGHNT and CDR2 YYREEE (reference sequence). With V trimmed by 4 bases and J by 0 bases, 4 bases remained unmatched. This sample stems from a study of blood T cell repertoires in COVID-19. The study drew participants aged about 18 to 95 years from 20 to 30 US areas. TCRdb's table, derived via immunoSEQ multiplex PCR, lists solely in-frame clones and lacks some. In the table there are over 350,000 clones, more than 75% of which are singletons. The sequence was collected from a woman aged 18-30 years who had recovered from COVID-19. The specimen was PBMCs or T cells enriched from blood (not recorded which). The gene calls are TRBV5-4 and TRBJ2-2, with 9 positions matching TRBD2. For the CDR3, the DNA is TGTGCCAGCAGCAAACAGCGGGGGGCGAACACCGGGGAGCTGTTTTTT. It codes for CASSKQRGANTGELFF.